Below are 29 T cell receptor beta chains sequenced from a single sample in a study of T cells in localized non-small cell lung cancer. Profiling relied on immunoSEQ multiplex PCR, and the TCRdb table lists in-frame clones only, not all of them. The data hold around 40,000 clones, with roughly 86% observed a single time. Sequenced here: peripheral blood, sampled before any cancer treatment. The receptor set was obtained from a female donor older than 55 with stage I squamous cell lung carcinoma.

The chain is built from TRBV7-9 and TRBJ2-1; unclear D gene. This CDR3 is built from 14 residues. CDR1 is SEHNR, CDR2 FQNEAQ, per germline (reference sequence). Trimming took off 2 bases at V and 5 bases at J, with 10 bases between the two ends. For the CDR3, the DNA is TGTGCCAGCAGCTTATCCAGTTCCCACAATGAGCAGTTCTTC. It encodes CASSLSSSHNEQFF.

The chain employs TRBV6-8 and TRBJ2-1; 11 bases match TRBD2. Trimming cost V 7 bases and J 4 bases; bases outside gene matches: 6. CDR3 size: 15 residues. In germline, CDR1 is MNHGY, CDR2 SAAAGT. The CDR3, as DNA: TGTGCCAGCATCAGGGGGACTAGCGGATACAATGAGCAGTTCTTC. Encoded protein: CASIRGTSGYNEQFF.

As regards this clone: Other DNA variants within this sample encode the same CDR3. This chain links TRBV18 with TRBJ2-5; no clear D. Per the germline V gene, CDR1 is KGHSH and CDR2 is LQKENI. This CDR3 has 11 residues. Trimming removed 3 bases from V and 2 bases from J, with 1 base in between. The CDR3 loop is CASSPQETQYF. Written as DNA, the CDR3 is TGTGCCAGCTCACCGCAAGAGACCCAGTACTTC.

This rearrangement joins TRBV7-2 to TRBJ1-1; the D is unclear. V was shortened by 5 bases and J by 6 bases, with 13 bases between the two germline ends. The CDR3 runs to 13 residues. Germline V gene lookup returns CDR1 SGHTA and CDR2 FQGNSA. The CDR3 nucleotides are TGTGCCAGCAGCCATGAGAGGAAAGCTGAAGCTTTCTTT. This gives the protein CASSHERKAEAFF.

This rearrangement joins TRBV7-6 to TRBJ1-5, with D perhaps TRBD1 (5 bases). This CDR3 is 14 amino acids long. Looked up from germline, CDR1 is SGHVS and CDR2 is FNYEAQ. Trimming took off 1 base at V and 7 bases at J, with 11 bases between the two ends. For the CDR3, the DNA is TGTGCCAGCAGCTTAGTCCTAGGGGTACAGCCCCAGCATTTT. Protein product: CASSLVLGVQPQHF.

The V and J genes are TRBV19 and TRBJ2-6, with D perhaps TRBD1 (5 bases). The ends were cut back, 5 bases at V and 3 bases at J, with 20 bases in the middle. The CDR3 sequence is 18 residues long. From germline, CDR1 is LNHDA and CDR2 SQIVND (reference sequence). CDR3 coding DNA: TGTGCCAGTAGTCGGAGTTGGGGCTTCATGAGTGGGGCCAACGTCCTGACTTTC. Its translation: CASSRSWGFMSGANVLTF.

Comments on this clone: The same CDR3 can be traced to other DNA sequences in this sample. The V call is TRBV7-2, the J call TRBJ2-1; TRBD2 agrees at 7 bases. The V segment lost 1 base and the J segment 7 bases; nucleotides outside the gene matches: 7. Germline loops: CDR1 SGHTA, CDR2 FQGNSA. This CDR3 comprises 15 residues. The CDR3 here is CASSLVAGVGNEQFF. The CDR3 DNA sequence: TGTGCCAGCAGCTTAGTTGCGGGAGTGGGGAATGAGCAGTTCTTC.

The rearrangement uses TRBV13 and TRBJ2-7, with D possibly TRBD2 on 5 matching bases. CDR3 length: 15 residues. The germline gives CDR1 PRHDT, CDR2 FYEKMQ (reference sequence). V dropped 5 bases and J dropped 1 base, with 15 bases sitting between them. CDR3 sequence: CASSPGYARSYEQYF. The CDR3 DNA reads as TGTGCCAGCAGCCCGGGATACGCTCGTTCCTACGAGCAGTACTTC.

This sequence joins TRBV11-2 and TRBJ2-7; no clear D gene. The length of the CDR3 is 14 residues. Trimming shortened V by 3 bases and J by 2 bases, and 11 bases separated the two germline ends. Per the germline V gene, CDR1 is SGHAT and CDR2 is FQNNGV. The CDR3 region is CASSFGRSAYEQYF. CDR3 nucleotide sequence: TGTGCCAGCAGCTTCGGGCGGAGCGCCTACGAGCAGTACTTC.

The sample holds one count of this clone. The genes are TRBV30 and TRBJ1-2; a weak D match, TRBD1 (6 bases). CDR3 length: 18 amino acids. Trimming took off 5 bases at V and 4 bases at J, with 29 bases between the two ends. The V gene's germline CDR1 is GTSNPN and CDR2 SVGIG (reference sequence). In DNA form, the CDR3 reads TGTGCCTGGGTCTCCGGGGGGGGCGCATATTTTGCCCGCTATGGCTACACCTTC. Amino acids: CAWVSGGGAYFARYGYTF.

The V call is TRBV7-8, the J call TRBJ1-2; the D is unclear. V was cut by 5 bases and J by 7 bases, with 23 bases left in between. Germline V gene data show CDR1 as SGHVS and CDR2 as FQNEAQ. The CDR3 covers 16 residues. CDR3 in DNA: TGTGCCAGCAGCCTCGTCCTCGACACTGCAATAGGTGGCTACACCTTC. This translates into CASSLVLDTAIGGYTF. Complete variable domain (other parts from reference TRBV7-8 and TRBJ1-2): GAGVSQSPRYKVAKRGQDVALRCDPISGHVSLFWYQQALGQGPEFLTYFQNEAQLDKSGLPSDRFFAERPEGSVSTLKIQRTQQEDSAVYLCASSLVLDTAIGGYTFGSGTRLTVV.

The chain employs TRBV7-6 and TRBJ2-5; 16 nucleotides line up with TRBD2. V dropped 4 bases and J dropped 5; count of bases not matched to a gene: 1. Germline assignment: CDR1 SGHVS and CDR2 FNYEAQ. The CDR3 spans 15 residues. The chain's CDR3 is CASSSGLAGGETQYF. In DNA form, the CDR3 reads TGTGCCAGCAGCTCGGGACTAGCGGGAGGGGAGACCCAGTACTTC.

J is TRBJ1-2 and V is TRBV6-1; the match to TRBD1 covers 8 bases. Germline values: CDR1 MNHNS, CDR2 SASEGT. Unmatched junction bases numbered 4, after V lost 5 bases and J lost 8 bases. This CDR3 spans 12 amino acids. DNA of the CDR3: TGTGCCAGCAGTACAGGGGGAGACGGCTACACCTTC. Protein sequence: CASSTGGDGYTF.

This chain joins TRBV7-6 and TRBJ1-5; D may be TRBD1 (5 bases). Germline V gene sequence: CDR1 SGHVS, CDR2 FNYEAQ. Trimming pared 3 bases from V and 2 bases from J, leaving 8 bases between. This CDR3 has 14 amino acids. In DNA form, the CDR3 reads TGTGCCAGCAGCTTTCAGGGCGGCAATCAGCCCCAGCATTTT. Its protein product is CASSFQGGNQPQHF. Combining the CDR3 with reference TRBV7-6 and TRBJ1-5 gives the whole variable domain GAGVSQSPRYKVTKRGQDVALRCDPISGHVSLYWYRQALGQGPEFLTYFNYEAQQDKSGLPNDRFSAERPEGSISTLTIQRTEQRDSAMYRCASSFQGGNQPQHFGDGTRLSIL.

For the CDR3, the DNA is TGTGCCAGCAGTTTAGCCGGAGTGGGAAAACTGTTTTTT. Translated: CASSLAGVGKLFF. The chain carries TRBV27 and TRBJ1-4; no firm D call. V was trimmed by 2 bases and J by 10 bases, leaving 11 bases between them. The CDR3 length is 13 residues. Germline loops: CDR1 MNHEY, CDR2 SMNVEV (reference sequence).

The chain has TRBV27 and TRBJ2-2; D tentatively fits TRBD1 or TRBD2 (6 bases each). V was trimmed by 6 bases and J by 0 bases, leaving 8 bases between them. Looked up from germline, CDR1 is MNHEY and CDR2 is SMNVEV (reference sequence). This CDR3 is built from 14 residues. The CDR3 DNA sequence: TGTGCCAGCAGGCGGGACACGAACACCGGGGAGCTGTTTTTT. This codes for CASRRDTNTGELFF.

The sample holds a few counts of this clone. This chain uses TRBV6-1 with TRBJ1-1, with D possibly being TRBD1 (5 bases). The ends were cut back, 6 bases at V and 3 bases at J, with 8 bases in the middle. This CDR3 contains 12 residues. In germline, CDR1 is MNHNS, CDR2 SASEGT. DNA of the CDR3: TGTGCCAGCAGAGGGGTGTACACTGAAGCTTTCTTT. It encodes CASRGVYTEAFF.

In this sample, this clone turned up once. This chain links TRBV2 with TRBJ2-7; D not certain. CDR1 SNHLY and CDR2 FYNNEI come from the germline V gene. The CDR3 runs to 13 residues. V lost 2 bases and J 7 bases, leaving 12 bases between the germline ends. The CDR3 loop reads CASSESPKGEQYF. As DNA, the CDR3 is TGTGCCAGCAGTGAAAGTCCTAAGGGAGAGCAGTACTTC.

CDR3 protein: CASSMDRGYEQYF. For the CDR3, the DNA is TGTGCCAGCAGTATGGACAGGGGCTACGAGCAGTACTTC. J is TRBJ2-7 and V is TRBV7-3; 9 positions agree with TRBD1. This CDR3 has 13 residues. V lost 6 bases to trimming and J lost 3 bases; unmatched junction nucleotides: 3. Germline V gives CDR1 SGHTA, CDR2 FQGTGA. Looking up the rest from reference TRBV7-3 and TRBJ2-7 gives the full variable domain: GAGVSQTPSNKVTEKGKYVELRCDPISGHTALYWYRQSLGQGPEFLIYFQGTGAADDSGLPNDRFFAVRPEGSVSTLKIQRTERGDSAVYLCASSMDRGYEQYFGPGTRLTVT.

This sequence joins TRBV2 and TRBJ2-3; TRBD1 agrees at 11 bases. Germline V gives CDR1 SNHLY, CDR2 FYNNEI. J was trimmed by 6 bases and V by 7 bases; bases with no gene match: 12. This CDR3 has 16 residues. CDR3 residues: CASTPSRTGGGDTQYF. CDR3 bases: TGTGCCAGCACCCCCAGCCGGACAGGGGGCGGTGATACGCAGTATTTT.

This clone has a single count. V and J are TRBV27 and TRBJ1-5; TRBD1 might be the D (5 bases). From germline, CDR1 is MNHEY and CDR2 SMNVEV (reference sequence). The germline V and J ends were trimmed by 6 bases and 5 bases, with 17 bases remaining between them. The CDR3 is made up of 15 amino acids. The DNA for the CDR3 is TGTGCCAGCAGACCTACTCGGGGCAGAGATCAGCCCCAGCATTTT. It codes for CASRPTRGRDQPQHF.

The chain carries TRBV19 and TRBJ2-5; 11 nucleotides align to TRBD2. Unmatched junction bases numbered 1, after V lost 2 bases and J lost 5 bases. The CDR3 consists of 14 residues. Germline CDR1 LNHDA, CDR2 SQIVND (reference sequence). The CDR3 protein is CASSIRTSGETQYF. The CDR3 coding sequence is TGTGCCAGTAGTATAAGGACTAGCGGGGAGACCCAGTACTTC.

This clone occurred once. The genes are TRBV18 and TRBJ2-2; D gene uncertain. Germline CDR1 reads KGHSH; CDR2 reads LQKENI. The CDR3 totals 14 residues. V lost 2 bases, J lost 4 bases, and 8 bases lay in between. The CDR3 sequence: CASSPGRFTGELFF. CDR3 DNA sequence: TGTGCCAGCTCACCAGGGCGGTTCACCGGGGAGCTGTTTTTT.

V is TRBV10-3 and J is TRBJ1-1; D call uncertain. The CDR3 is made up of 16 amino acids. CDR1 and CDR2 (germline): ENHRY, SYGVKD. Trimming left V 0 bases short and J 0 bases short, with 11 bases between. CDR3 in amino acids: CAISESVGAMNTEAFF. CDR3 sequence (DNA): TGTGCCATCAGTGAGTCTGTAGGCGCCATGAACACTGAAGCTTTCTTT.

Here the CDR3 DNA reads TGTGCTAGTGGTTTGAGGCAGGGAAGTTACGGGGAGCTGTTTTTT. It encodes CASGLRQGSYGELFF. The chain is built from TRBV12-5 and TRBJ2-2, with D possibly being TRBD1 (5 bases). CDR1 LGHNT and CDR2 FRNRAP come from the germline V gene. The V end lost 2 bases, the J end lost 7 bases, and 14 bases lay between the germline ends. This CDR3 is 15 amino acids long.

The chain uses TRBV21-1 and TRBJ1-1. TRBV21-1 is annotated as a pseudogene. The CDR3 has 15 residues. DNA of the CDR3: TGTGCCAGCAGCAAAGATGCAGGGAGTGGAACTGAAGCTTTCTTT. This gives the protein CASSKDAGSGTEAFF.

The chain couples TRBV11-2 to TRBJ2-1; the match to TRBD1 covers 8 bases. The trim removed 5 bases at V and 8 bases at J, leaving 17 bases unmatched. Per the germline V gene, CDR1 is SGHAT and CDR2 is FQNNGV. The CDR3 sequence is 17 residues long. The CDR3 sequence: CASSPGWTGRARDEQFF. The CDR3 DNA sequence: TGTGCCAGCAGCCCGGGCTGGACAGGGCGAGCAAGGGATGAGCAGTTCTTC.

This sequence joins TRBV9 and TRBJ2-1; TRBD2 matches at 13 bases. Unmatched junction bases numbered 4, after V lost 0 bases and J lost 10 bases. The CDR3 has 15 residues. Per the germline V gene, CDR1 is SGDLS and CDR2 is YYNGEE. The CDR3 protein is CASSVGGLAGPEQFF. As DNA, the CDR3 is TGTGCCAGCAGCGTAGGGGGACTAGCGGGGCCCGAGCAGTTCTTC.

The V gene is TRBV18, the J gene TRBJ2-1; D gene uncertain. CDR1 is KGHSH, CDR2 LQKENI, per germline. Deletions cut 7 bases from V and 8 bases from J, with 18 bases between. The CDR3 covers 14 residues. The CDR3 loop is CASLHGQLMYEQFF. The CDR3 DNA reads as TGTGCCAGCTTACACGGGCAGTTGATGTATGAGCAGTTCTTC.